The subject of this entry is one TCR beta chain. Its antigen is still unknown. This entry is derived from a study of T cell responses to AZD1222 COVID-19 vaccine. The CDR3 loop spans 13 amino acids. V shed 3 bases, J shed 2 bases, and the junction held 1 base outside the gene matches. Looked up from germline, CDR1 is LNHDA and CDR2 is SQIVND (reference sequence). Some clones are missing from TCRdb's copy, which holds only in-frame ones; the method was immunoSEQ multiplex PCR. The repertoire holds 86,000 or so clones, with roughly nine tenths as singletons. Study-wide results and caveats: Only a handful of AZD1222 recipients, roughly 6 in all, had baseline seropositivity. The CD4 TCRs associated with vaccination extended across spike and predominated at 160-218 and 743-854. Females outnumbered males among donors, who were mostly white British; clonal diversity was possibly underestimated.

V and J are TRBV19 and TRBJ2-7; 7 bases line up with TRBD1. Sequenced here: peripheral blood, sampled on day 0 of AZD1222 vaccination. The TCR originated in an adult in good health. CDR3 region: CASSMTGTYEQYF. As DNA, the CDR3 is TGTGCCAGTAGTATGACAGGGACCTACGAGCAGTACTTC.